The 14 T cell receptor beta chains reported below all come from one sample, sequenced in a study of blood T cell repertoires in COVID-19. Measured with immunoSEQ multiplex PCR; TCRdb has only the in-frame clones, and not every one. The table records about 400,000 clones, more than 85% of them present only once. The specimen sequenced was PBMCs or T cells enriched from blood (not recorded which). These receptors originate from a young woman who had recovered from COVID-19.

J is TRBJ2-5 and V is TRBV28, with TRBD1 matching over 8 bases. Germline values: CDR1 MDHEN, CDR2 SYDVKM. The CDR3 extends over 18 amino acids. Germline trimming cut 3 bases from V and 5 bases from J; bases unmatched to any gene: 17. The CDR3 DNA is TGTGCCAGCAGTTTGTTTTCAGGGGGCGGGCGGTCGATGGAGACCCAGTACTTC. Encoded protein: CASSLFSGGGRSMETQYF.

Details on this clone: Other DNA sequences in the same sample also yield this CDR3. V is TRBV5-1 and J is TRBJ2-2; 10 nucleotides line up with TRBD2. The CDR3 is made up of 16 amino acids. The trim removed 3 bases at V and 1 base at J, leaving 3 bases unmatched. CDR1 SGHRS and CDR2 YFSETQ come from the germline V gene. In DNA, the CDR3 is TGCGCCAGCAGCTGGACTAGCGGTGAGAACACCGGGGAGCTGTTTTTT. This encodes CASSWTSGENTGELFF.

The CDR3 region is CASSLDRGNQPQHF. The CDR3 DNA follows: TGTGCCAGCAGCTTAGACAGGGGCAATCAGCCCCAGCATTTT. This chain uses TRBV7-9 with TRBJ1-5; perhaps TRBD1 as D (6 bases). The CDR3 has 14 residues. Germline V CDR1 and CDR2: SEHNR, FQNEAQ (reference sequence). The V end was cut by 1 base, the J end by 2 bases, with 6 bases between.

This chain joins TRBV2 and TRBJ2-5; D uncertain. Trimming left V 8 bases short and J 2 bases short, with 9 bases between. The CDR3 consists of 12 residues. The germline V gene has CDR1 SNHLY and CDR2 FYNNEI. CDR3: CASRSTQETQYF. CDR3 bases: TGTGCCAGCCGGTCCACGCAAGAGACCCAGTACTTC.

As for this clone: Sequence at one end of the junction differs from germline and may be a read error. This chain joins TRBV5-1 and TRBJ2-7; 13 nucleotides match TRBD2. Germline V gene data show CDR1 as SGHRS and CDR2 as YFSETQ. The CDR3 has 14 amino acids. Here the CDR3 reads CASSSGTSGDPWHF. In DNA, the CDR3 is TGCGCCAGCAGCTCAGGGACTAGCGGGGACCCTTGGCACTTC.

V gene TRBV19 combines with J gene TRBJ1-6; 7 nucleotides agree with TRBD1. CDR3 length: 15 amino acids. V lost 5 bases and J lost 2; bases outside the gene matches: 3. Germline V gene sequence: CDR1 LNHDA, CDR2 SQIVND (reference sequence). DNA for the CDR3: TGTGCCAGTAGTGCAGGGACAGCCTATAATTCACCCCTCCACTTT. The encoded protein is CASSAGTAYNSPLHF.

V is TRBV7-8 and J is TRBJ1-4; TRBD1 agrees at 9 bases. CDR1 is SGHVS, CDR2 FQNEAQ, per germline. The CDR3 has 16 residues. V trimming: 5 bases; J trimming: 7 bases; junction bases outside the gene matches: 11. The CDR3 loop is CASSPLRDRVAEKLFF. The CDR3 DNA is TGTGCCAGCAGCCCACTACGGGACAGGGTGGCTGAAAAACTGTTTTTT.

This chain joins TRBV10-3 and TRBJ2-5; TRBD1 matches at 9 bases. The CDR3 contains 12 residues. The junction had 5 bases not matched to a gene; V was cut back by 10 bases and J by 5 bases. Per germline, CDR1 ENHRY and CDR2 SYGVKD. The CDR3 here is CATTGGGETQYF. In nucleotides, the CDR3 is TGTGCCACGACAGGGGGTGGGGAGACCCAGTACTTC.

This CDR3 reads CASLRGGIMDGYTF. CDR3 coding DNA: TGTGCCAGCCTCCGTGGGGGGATTATGGATGGCTACACCTTC. V gene TRBV2 combines with J gene TRBJ1-2; D is possibly TRBD1 (5 bases). The germline V gene has CDR1 SNHLY and CDR2 FYNNEI. The CDR3 covers 14 residues. V shed 8 bases and J shed 6 bases, with 19 bases lying between them.

The chain combines TRBV5-1 with TRBJ2-2; D ambiguous. The CDR3 covers 11 residues. Trimming removed 3 bases at V and 5 bases at J, with 2 bases between. Looked up from germline, CDR1 is SGHRS and CDR2 is YFSETQ. CDR3 residues: CASSSTGELFF. In DNA, the CDR3 is TGCGCCAGCAGCTCTACCGGGGAGCTGTTTTTT.

This clone was detected once. As DNA, the CDR3 is TGTGCCAGTAGTATAGTTTCAGGGGGCCGGAACATTCAGTACTTC. Translating it yields CASSIVSGGRNIQYF. This chain connects TRBV19 to TRBJ2-4; TRBD1 matches 8 bases. Germline V gene lookup returns CDR1 LNHDA and CDR2 SQIVND (reference sequence). V lost 1 base and J lost 7; bases outside the gene matches: 6. The CDR3 has 15 residues. Full variable domain (remainder filled in from reference TRBV19 and TRBJ2-4): DGGITQSPKYLFRKEGQNVTLSCEQNLNHDAMYWYRQDPGQGLRLIYYSQIVNDFQKGDIAEGYSVSREKKESFPLTVTSAQKNPTAFYLCASSIVSGGRNIQYFGAGTRLSVL.

V usage is TRBV28 and J usage is TRBJ2-6, with 7 bases aligning to TRBD1. Germline V gene lookup returns CDR1 MDHEN and CDR2 SYDVKM. The J segment lost 0 bases and the V segment lost 8 bases, leaving 7 bases of the junction unmatched. This CDR3 contains 16 residues. The CDR3 sequence: CASAMDRSSGANVLTF. CDR3 nucleotides: TGTGCCAGCGCCATGGACAGGAGCTCTGGGGCCAACGTCCTGACTTTC.

This chain connects TRBV9 to TRBJ2-2; 9 nucleotides match TRBD1. The CDR3 length is 16 residues. Trimming at V came to 0 bases and at J to 4 bases, leaving 4 bases not matched to a gene. The V gene's germline CDR1 is SGDLS and CDR2 YYNGEE. The CDR3 loop reads CASSVVATGGTGELFF. CDR3 sequence (DNA): TGTGCCAGCAGCGTAGTGGCGACAGGGGGCACCGGGGAGCTGTTTTTT.

The chain combines TRBV18 with TRBJ1-1, with D unresolved. Trimming took 2 bases from V and 7 from J, leaving 17 bases between them. CDR1 and CDR2 (germline): KGHSH, LQKENI. There are 15 residues in the CDR3. CDR3 bases: TGTGCCAGCTCACCAATTAATAGGGTCGGAGGTGAAGCTTTCTTT. Encoded protein: CASSPINRVGGEAFF.